This T cell receptor beta chain was obtained from a study of T cells after yellow fever vaccination (dated by TCRdb to the late 2010s). Turning to the overall study: Libraries from fractions with low cell numbers were prepared with the SMART-Seq v4 Ultra Low Input RNA kit. Two healthy male donors, one aged 18 to 30 and one aged 30 to 40 years, made up the cohort. To track T-cell clones before and after primary and booster YFV17D yellow fever vaccination, bulk TCR alpha and beta repertoires were sequenced longitudinally. Blood was collected at multiple timepoints before and after primary and secondary immunization, and bulk PBMC replicates and cell subsets were isolated.

These reads were obtained on an Illumina NovaSeq 6000. TCR cDNA was made using 5'RACE template switching, a step that added a universal primer site and unique molecular identifiers. Priming for cDNA synthesis came from both the TCR alpha and TCR beta constant segments. Library amplification used two PCR steps, and the second PCR step added sample barcodes and sequencing adapters. Libraries were sequenced on Illumina HiSeq 2500 (2x100 bp) or NovaSeq (2x150 bp). In the source study's methods: Demultiplexing of reads and collapsing into UMI consensus sequences were performed with MIGEC, and V(D)J alignment was carried out with MiXCR. Vaccine-responding clonotypes were identified with edgeR using replicate PBMC samples, with FDR below 0.01 and a log2 fold change above 5 up to day 15 being required. Bulk clonotypes were assigned CD4 or CD8 identity according to which sequenced CD4 or CD8 repertoire held them at higher abundance. TCRdb's own reprocessing of the public reads used fastp at Q25 and MiXCR and kept productive beta chains. Rows are unified per CDR3 protein, each entry keeping the most common DNA and genes. These V and J calls are TCRdb output, not the study's own analysis. Across this sample there are 400,000 to 450,000 distinct CDR3 sequences, with around 19% seen only once. 15% to 20% of the sample belongs to the ten largest clones.

The junction shows trimming of 5 bases on V and 4 bases on J, and the gene matches do not reach 7 bases of it. The germline V gene (reference sequence) sets CDR1 to DFQATT and CDR2 to SNEGSKA. From cysteine to phenylalanine, the CDR3 is 13 amino acids long. Just the 39-base CDR3 DNA is kept, in frame starting at base 1. The sample's treatment or condition label, in plain terms: live attenuated yellow fever vaccine strain. At each blood-draw timepoint, two biological replicates of bulk PBMCs were obtained. A standard Ficoll-Paque protocol was used to isolate PBMCs from peripheral blood. TriZol was used to extract RNA from bulk PBMCs, CD4 and CD8 fractions, and dextramer-positive and dextramer-negative fractions. With regard to this clonotype: No cognate antigen has been identified for it. Base qualities are not recorded, but no much larger clone differs from it by a single base.

Results and caveats for the whole study, not just this receptor: A small share of clonotypes occurred in both CD4 and CD8 compartments, likely arising from convergent recombination. The study included only two donors, which limits how far the findings can be generalized. Computational filtering was required because FACS-sorted repertoires could contain abundant contaminating clonotypes from the bulk population. The secondary T-cell response was weaker than the primary response but faster, peaking on day 5 instead of day 15. Most clones expanded after primary vaccination were re-detected after the booster (about 95% of CD4 and 88% of CD8), suggesting broad memory maintenance.

The source material was PBMCs, sampled before the yellow fever booster vaccination. The chain was built from TRBV20-1 and TRBJ1-2; TRBD1 matches 7 bases in the middle. This clonotype originated in a man between 18 and 29 years old who received the YFV17D yellow fever vaccine. Here is the DNA: TGCAGTGCTCCGGACAGGAGGACCTATGGCTACACCTTC. It translates as CSAPDRRTYGYTF.